This T cell receptor beta chain derives from a study of blood T cell repertoires in COVID-19. Study context: The study drew acute and convalescent COVID-19 samples from the United States, Italy and Spain. T cells, B-cell-depleted T cells, or PBMCs provided the cDNA or gDNA that served as material.

In the source study's methods: Reference gene primer amplification in the assay estimated nucleated cell counts. Sequencing used immunoSEQ multiplex PCR; TCRdb keeps in-frame clones, though not all of them. V, J and clone size are those of that table, while D and trimming were read from the DNA. The repertoire holds a few hundred thousand clones, with approximately 90% as singletons. CDR1 SGHRS and CDR2 YFSETQ come from the germline V gene. Trimming left V 2 bases short and J 4 bases short, with 10 bases between. This CDR3 is 14 amino acids long. Material: peripheral blood. The TCR originated in a woman aged 40 to 55 who had recovered from COVID-19. The J gene is TRBJ1-5, the V gene TRBV5-1; a weak D match, TRBD1 (5 bases). The chain's CDR3 is CASSFDSNNQPQHF. The CDR3 bases are TGCGCCAGCAGCTTTGACAGTAATAATCAGCCCCAGCATTTT.